This is a list of T cell receptor beta chains from one sample in a study of blood T cell repertoires in COVID-19. Assay used: immunoSEQ multiplex PCR; TCRdb lists only in-frame clones, some missing. The sample lists 60,000 or so clones, approximately 84% occurring once. The specimen sequenced was peripheral blood. Every receptor here comes from a human donor in a cohort sampled during active COVID-19. Both conserved end residues are part of each CDR3. A D gene is named only where the DNA matches it firmly. Size is stated for part of the rows, as once, few or many counts, or as a class when the clone is expanded.

CASRNYREYTDTQYF TGTGCCAGCAGAAACTACAGGGAATACACAGATACGCAGTATTTT few TRBJ2-3 TRBV27 15 -
CASSPSFASDGQFF TGTGCCAGCAGCCCTTCGTTTGCGAGCGATGGGCAGTTCTTC - TRBJ2-1 TRBV11-2 14 -
CASSYDRGVFGYTF TGTGCCAGCAGTTACGACAGGGGGGTGTTTGGCTACACCTTC - TRBJ1-2 TRBV6-7 14 TRBD1
CASSLGQGGNSPLHF TGTGCCAGCAGCTTGGGCCAGGGGGGTAATTCACCCCTCCACTTT - TRBJ1-6 TRBV5-5 15 TRBD1
CASIEGGRGAEQFF TGTGCCAGCATTGAGGGCGGGAGGGGGGCTGAGCAGTTCTTC - TRBJ2-1 TRBV2 14 TRBD2
CASSRGRVDGYTF TGCGCCAGCAGCCGCGGGAGGGTCGATGGCTACACCTTC - TRBJ1-2 TRBV5-1 13 -
CATSGELYNEQFF TGTGCCACCAGTGGCGAACTCTACAATGAGCAGTTCTTC few TRBJ2-1 TRBV24-1 13 -
CASSPGAGGEQYF TGTGCCAGCAGCCCTGGGGCCGGTGGCGAGCAGTACTTC - TRBJ2-7 TRBV12-3/TRBV12-4 13 -
CASSPSGRAPETQYF TGTGCCAGCAGCCCTAGCGGGAGGGCCCCGGAGACCCAGTACTTC - TRBJ2-5 TRBV3-1/TRBV3-2 15 TRBD2
CASRTQGDEQYF TGTGCCAGCAGGACCCAAGGGGACGAGCAGTACTTC - TRBJ2-7 TRBV12-3/TRBV12-4 12 -
CASRGGASTYEQYF TGTGCCAGCAGGGGGGGGGCCTCAACCTACGAGCAGTACTTC once TRBJ2-7 TRBV28 14 -
CASSLDRGSPLHF TGTGCCAGCAGCTTAGACCGAGGTTCACCCCTCCACTTT - TRBJ1-6 TRBV7-8 13 -
CASARTGPGNTIYF TGTGCCAGTGCACGGACAGGGCCCGGAAACACCATATATTTT - TRBJ1-3 TRBV19 14 TRBD1
CASSPRGLWDIQYF TGTGCCAGCAGCCCTAGAGGTCTATGGGACATTCAGTACTTC - TRBJ2-4 TRBV11-1 14 -
CASSRPERNEQFF TGTGCCAGCAGTAGGCCAGAGAGGAATGAGCAGTTCTTC few TRBJ2-1 TRBV6-5 13 -
CASSEGLAGLADTQYF TGTGCCAGCAGTGAGGGACTAGCGGGTCTGGCAGATACGCAGTATTTT - TRBJ2-3 TRBV27 16 TRBD2
CATISWTSGIPEQYF TGTGCCACCATTAGTTGGACTAGCGGGATCCCCGAGCAGTACTTC - TRBJ2-7 TRBV28 15 TRBD2
CASTLRGGSSGANVLTF TGTGCCAGCACCCTTAGGGGGGGAAGCTCTGGGGCCAACGTCCTGACTTTC - TRBJ2-6 TRBV7-9 17 -
CASTSSYEQYF TGTGCCAGCACCTCCTCCTACGAGCAGTACTTC - TRBJ2-7 TRBV11-2 11 -
CASSTAGDVGEQFF TGTGCCAGCAGCACCGCAGGGGATGTTGGTGAGCAGTTCTTC - TRBJ2-1 TRBV5-4 14 -
CASSLGTGLSSQYF TGTGCCAGCAGTCTCGGGACAGGCCTAAGCTCGCAGTATTTT - TRBJ2-3 TRBV27 14 TRBD1
CASSQEWRDNTEAFF TGCGCCAGCAGCCAAGAGTGGCGGGATAACACTGAAGCTTTCTTT - TRBJ1-1 TRBV4-3 15 -
CASSLGSLSYNEQFF TGTGCCAGCAGTTTAGGCAGTCTCTCCTACAATGAGCAGTTCTTC - TRBJ2-1 TRBV28 15 -
CASSQGGAGFNEQFF TGTGCCAGCAGCCAAGGGGGCGCGGGGTTTAATGAGCAGTTCTTC - TRBJ2-1 TRBV7-2 15 -
CASSLSRNTEAFF TGTGCCAGCTCACTGAGCCGGAACACTGAAGCTTTCTTT - TRBJ1-1 TRBV18 13 -
CASSPRTGGQPQHF TGTGCCAGCAGTCCGCGGACAGGGGGCCAGCCCCAGCATTTT - TRBJ1-5 TRBV2 14 TRBD1
CASSLAGGEAFF TGTGCCAGCAGCTTAGCCGGCGGGGAAGCTTTCTTT - TRBJ1-1 TRBV7-3 12 -
CASSHRDLLRQGYNYGYTF TGTGCCAGCAGCCACCGGGACTTATTGCGGCAGGGATATAACTATGGCTACACCTTC - TRBJ1-2 TRBV14 19 -
CASSKYTDTQYF TGTGCCAGCAGCAAATACACAGATACGCAGTATTTT - TRBJ2-3 TRBV7-9 12 -
CASSLETGFPPSTF TGTGCCAGCAGCTTAGAAACAGGTTTCCCGCCCAGTACCTTC - TRBJ1-2 TRBV7-8 14 -
CASRVRGGTNTEAFF TGTGCCAGCAGGGTGAGGGGCGGGACGAACACTGAAGCTTTCTTT - TRBJ1-1 TRBV11-3 15 -
CASSIDAATGNTEAFF TGTGCCAGTAGTATAGACGCCGCGACAGGGAACACTGAAGCTTTCTTT - TRBJ1-1 TRBV19 16 -
CASGLQVNEQYF TGTGCCAGCGGATTACAGGTAAACGAGCAGTACTTC - TRBJ2-7 TRBV2 12 -
CASSLAGSGANVLTF TGTGCCAGCAGCTTGGCCGGCTCTGGGGCCAACGTCCTGACTTTC few TRBJ2-6 TRBV5-4 15 -
CASSQDRQGTYGYTF TGTGCCAGCAGCCAAGATCGACAGGGGACCTATGGCTACACCTTC - TRBJ1-2 TRBV4-2 15 TRBD1
CASRGQGTDTQYF TGTGCCAGCAGAGGGCAGGGAACAGATACGCAGTATTTT many TRBJ2-3 TRBV28 13 -
CASTKSSGIDNEQFF TGCGCCAGCACCAAATCTAGCGGGATAGACAATGAGCAGTTCTTC - TRBJ2-1 TRBV5-1 15 TRBD2
CASSVGQGDSEKLFF TGTGCCAGCAGCGTTGGACAGGGGGATTCTGAAAAACTGTTTTTT - TRBJ1-4 TRBV11-2 15 TRBD1
CASSDSYNQPQHF TGTGCCAGCAGCGACAGCTACAATCAGCCCCAGCATTTT few TRBJ1-5 TRBV11-2 13 -
CASSPLAGAYNEQFF TGTGCCAGCAGCCCTTTAGCGGGGGCCTACAATGAGCAGTTCTTC - TRBJ2-1 TRBV7-9 15 TRBD2
CASSRAREAGNTIYF TGTGCCAGTAGTAGGGCCAGGGAGGCTGGAAACACCATATATTTT - TRBJ1-3 TRBV19 15 -
CASSRGQASTDTQYF TGTGCCAGCAGCCGAGGACAAGCCAGCACAGATACGCAGTATTTT - TRBJ2-3 TRBV4-2 15 -
CASSQRVSTDTQYF TGTGCCAGCAGCCAAAGAGTGTCGACAGATACGCAGTATTTT - TRBJ2-3 TRBV4-2 14 -
CASSPEGQGIFSGNTIYF TGTGCCAGCAGCCCAGAGGGACAGGGTATTTTCTCTGGAAACACCATATATTTT - TRBJ1-3 TRBV7-2 18 TRBD1
CASSQYGDGNQPQHF TGTGCCAGCAGTCAATACGGGGATGGAAATCAGCCCCAGCATTTT once TRBJ1-5 TRBV28 15 -
CASRYGVDSEKLFF TGTGCCAGCAGGTACGGAGTGGACAGTGAAAAACTGTTTTTT - TRBJ1-4 TRBV6-5 14 -
CASSRTGDLIYEQYF TGTGCCAGTAGCCGGACAGGGGACCTGATCTACGAGCAGTACTTC - TRBJ2-7 TRBV19 15 TRBD1
CASSFGTGGITEAFF TGTGCCAGCAGCTTCGGGACAGGGGGGATCACTGAAGCTTTCTTT - TRBJ1-1 TRBV7-9 15 TRBD1
CASSYTRGQPTRGYTF TGTGCCAGCAGTTACACCCGGGGACAGCCAACTAGAGGCTACACCTTC once TRBJ1-2 TRBV6-5 16 TRBD1
CASSGTHRDDYTF TGTGCCAGCAGCGGAACTCACAGGGACGACTACACCTTC many TRBJ1-2 TRBV2 13 -
CAISAAGRDTEAFF TGTGCCATCAGTGCGGCAGGGAGGGACACTGAAGCTTTCTTT many TRBJ1-1 TRBV10-3 14 -
CASSNANHPGELFF TGTGCCAGTAGTAACGCGAACCACCCCGGGGAGCTGTTTTTT - TRBJ2-2 TRBV19 14 -
CASSQEGQGTYGYTF TGCGCCAGCAGCCAAGAGGGACAGGGGACCTATGGCTACACCTTC few TRBJ1-2 TRBV4-1 15 TRBD1
CASSVLASGQLDTQYF TGTGCCAGCAGCGTATTGGCTAGCGGACAATTAGATACGCAGTATTTT - TRBJ2-3 TRBV9 16 TRBD2